Reported below is one TCR beta chain. Trimming pared 6 bases from V and 3 bases from J, leaving 17 bases between. Per the germline V gene, CDR1 is MGHRA and CDR2 is YSYEKL. The CDR3 contains 16 residues. The assay was immunoSEQ multiplex PCR, and TCRdb's table has in-frame clones only and misses some. Among a few hundred thousand clones listed, approximately 91% were seen once. These data originate in a study of blood T cell repertoires in COVID-19. What was sequenced was PBMCs or T cells enriched from blood (not recorded which). The receptor was derived from a woman aged 25-40 years who had recovered from COVID-19. The chain carries TRBV4-1 and TRBJ1-4; D possibly corresponds to TRBD1 (5 bases). The CDR3 sequence: CASSRSGGEANEKLFF. The DNA of the CDR3 is TGCGCCAGCAGTCGCTCCGGGGGGGAAGCTAATGAAAAACTGTTTTTT.